Each of the 13 T cell receptor beta chains below was sequenced from the same sample in a study of blood T cell repertoires in COVID-19. This table comes from immunoSEQ multiplex PCR, and its TCRdb copy is limited to in-frame clones, with some not included. The sample records more than 300,000 clones, around 83% being singletons. Sequenced input: peripheral blood. The receptors stem from a woman aged 50 to 65 with acute or convalescent COVID-19.

This clone was recorded a few times. This chain connects TRBV2 to TRBJ2-2, with TRBD2 identical over 7 bases. V lost 2 bases and J lost 6; bases outside the gene matches: 6. From germline, CDR1 is SNHLY and CDR2 FYNNEI. This CDR3 region has 15 residues. The CDR3 protein is CASSEPRLAPGELFF. CDR3 coding DNA: TGTGCCAGCAGTGAACCCCGACTAGCCCCCGGGGAGCTGTTTTTT.

This clone was detected only a few times. The V call is TRBV10-3, the J call TRBJ1-3; TRBD1 agrees at 8 bases. The CDR3 consists of 14 residues. V lost 8 bases, J lost 6 bases, and 9 bases stayed unmatched. Looked up from germline, CDR1 is ENHRY and CDR2 is SYGVKD. The CDR3 DNA reads as TGTGCCATCGGCTCGACAGGGGACGAAAACACCATATATTTT. Its protein is CAIGSTGDENTIYF.

This chain links TRBV9 with TRBJ2-7, with D uncertain. The CDR3 extends over 14 amino acids. The germline CDR1 and CDR2 sequences are SGDLS and YYNGEE. Trimming took 0 bases from V and 0 from J, leaving 7 bases between them. The CDR3 spells CASSVEQFSYEQYF. The CDR3, as DNA: TGTGCCAGCAGCGTAGAACAATTCTCCTACGAGCAGTACTTC. Full variable domain (rest looked up from reference TRBV9 and TRBJ2-7): DSGVTQTPKHLITATGQRVTLRCSPRSGDLSVYWYQQSLDQGLQFLIQYYNGEERAKGNILERFSAQQFPDLHSELNLSSLELGDSALYFCASSVEQFSYEQYFGPGTRLTVT.

The sample holds a few counts of this clone. Other DNA sequences in this specimen translate into the identical CDR3. The chain recombines TRBV4-1 with TRBJ1-1, with D unresolved. This CDR3 has 14 residues. V dropped 1 base and J dropped 0 bases, with 6 bases sitting between them. The germline gives CDR1 MGHRA, CDR2 YSYEKL. The DNA of the CDR3 is TGCGCCAGCAGCCAAGGTGACATGAACACTGAAGCTTTCTTT. It encodes CASSQGDMNTEAFF.

This chain connects TRBV12-3 or TRBV12-4 to TRBJ1-1; D is perhaps TRBD1 (5 bases). Between the trimmed V and J ends, which lost 6 bases and 5 bases, there was a span of 10 bases. The CDR3 is made up of 12 amino acids. CDR3 sequence (DNA): TGTGCCAGCAGCTCAGGGCGGACTGAAGCTTTCTTT. Protein sequence: CASSSGRTEAFF.

This clone was detected a few times. The rearrangement links TRBV15 to TRBJ2-7, with 8 positions matching TRBD2. CDR1 and CDR2 from the germline V gene are LNHNV and YYDKDF (reference sequence). CDR3 length: 15 amino acids. The J segment lost 7 bases and the V segment lost 1 base, leaving 9 bases of the junction unmatched. The DNA of the CDR3 is TGTGCCACCAGCAGAGTGAGTAGCGGGGTGTCAGAGCAGTACTTC. Protein: CATSRVSSGVSEQYF.

V and J are TRBV27 and TRBJ2-7; TRBD2 matches at 9 bases. This CDR3 region has 14 residues. CDR1 and CDR2 (germline): MNHEY, SMNVEV (reference sequence). V lost 7 bases, J lost 7 bases, and 11 bases stayed unmatched. The CDR3: CASKVAGASYEQYF. The CDR3 region has the DNA TGTGCCAGCAAAGTAGCGGGAGCTTCGTATGAGCAGTACTTC.

The chain uses TRBV3-1 (or the pseudogene TRBV3-2) and TRBJ1-1; D is perhaps TRBD1 (6 bases). Germline V gene lookup returns CDR1 LGHDT and CDR2 YNNKEL (reference sequence). This CDR3 spans 12 amino acids. The germline V and J ends were trimmed by 4 bases and 6 bases, with 9 bases remaining between them. In DNA, the CDR3 is TGTGCCAGCAGCCTCGGACAGTCTGAAGCTTTCTTT. Encoded protein: CASSLGQSEAFF.

This chain uses TRBV7-2 with TRBJ2-7, with D possibly TRBD1 on 5 matching bases. There are 14 residues in the CDR3. Germline lookup yields CDR1 SGHTA and CDR2 FQGNSA. The V and J ends lost 2 bases and 3 bases respectively, with 11 bases between them. In nucleotides, the CDR3 is TGTGCCAGCAGCTTAAGGCAGGGCGGCTACGAGCAGTACTTC. It encodes CASSLRQGGYEQYF.

The chain is built from TRBV18 and TRBJ1-2; TRBD1 matches 10 bases. The V gene end was trimmed by 3 bases and the J gene end by 3 bases; junction bases not matched to a gene: 4. Germline CDR1 and CDR2: KGHSH and LQKENI. CDR3 length: 15 amino acids. The DNA for the CDR3 is TGTGCCAGCTCACCTGGGACAGGGGAGGACTATGGCTACACCTTC. It translates to CASSPGTGEDYGYTF.

V and J are TRBV2 and TRBJ2-2; TRBD1 might be the D (6 bases). The germline V gene has CDR1 SNHLY and CDR2 FYNNEI. The CDR3 is made up of 12 amino acids. The V end was cut by 7 bases, the J end by 5 bases, with 8 bases between. For the CDR3, the DNA is TGTGCCAGCACTACAGGGACCGGGGAGCTGTTTTTT. Amino acids: CASTTGTGELFF.

The chain is built from TRBV30 and TRBJ1-2; D is unclear. Trimming left V 3 bases short and J 7 bases short, with 12 bases between. Germline lookup yields CDR1 GTSNPN and CDR2 SVGIG (reference sequence). The length of the CDR3 is 12 residues. The CDR3 nucleotides are TGTGCCTGGAGCGACGCCCCGGGTGGCTACACCTTC. This gives the protein CAWSDAPGGYTF.

The rearrangement joins TRBV3-1 (or the pseudogene TRBV3-2) to TRBJ2-1; the D gene is possibly TRBD1 (6 bases). Trimming pared 2 bases from V and 7 bases from J, leaving 15 bases between. Looked up from germline, CDR1 is LGHDT and CDR2 is YNNKEL (reference sequence). This CDR3 has 15 amino acids. The CDR3 DNA reads TGTGCCAGCAGCCAACCCGTGGCAGGGGAAAATGAGCAGTTCTTC. Residues: CASSQPVAGENEQFF.